The clone carrying this T cell receptor (beta chain) showed up many times. Amplified regions were TCR beta CDR3 sequences from RNA transcripts. A set of HTBI primers served as the primers for a first-round RT-PCR of the TCR CDR3. A single record per CDR3 protein comes from TCRdb applying MiXCR to the multiplex PCR reads. This repertoire shows 700,000 or so distinct CDR3 sequences, 15% to 20% found once; its top ten account for around 8.1%. The data originate from a study of T cells in Graves' hyperthyroidism and ophthalmopathy. V was pared by 0 bases and J by 3 bases, with 11 bases of the junction left unmatched. The CDR3 runs 20 residues. Germline assignment: CDR1 SEHNR and CDR2 FQNEAQ (reference sequence).

The TCR sequence derives from a man younger than 30 with Graves' hyperthyroidism. The sequencing input was blood. This chain joins TRBV7-9 and TRBJ2-3; 14 positions agree with TRBD2. CDR3: CASSLARSTGTSGRTDTQYF. For the CDR3, the DNA is TGTGCCAGCAGCTTAGCGAGGAGCACCGGGACTAGCGGGAGAACAGATACGCAGTATTTT.